This is a list of T cell receptor beta chains from one sample in a study of OX40 agonist ivuxolimab in advanced cancers. Profiled with immunoSEQ multiplex PCR; TCRdb holds only in-frame clones, not every one. This table has about 98,000 clones, just under 95% appearing once. Here the sequenced sample was CD4+ or CD8+ T cells sorted from blood, taken in a trial of the OX40 agonist ivuxolimab. Receptors originate from an adult with an advanced solid tumor such as melanoma, head and neck, liver or kidney cancer. The CDR3 runs from the conserved cysteine through the conserved F or W. A D gene is named only where the DNA matches it firmly. Part of the rows lack a size; the others show once, few, many or a class for expanded clones.

NA	TRBV28	TRBJ1-1	NA	CASSLSHTEAFF	TGTGCCAGCAGTTTATCCCACACTGAAGCTTTCTTT
TRBD1	TRBV27	TRBJ1-2	NA	CASSWGQGQGGYTF	TGTGCCAGCAGTTGGGGACAGGGTCAGGGGGGCTACACCTTC
NA	TRBV9	TRBJ1-3	NA	CASSRGPYSGNTIYF	TGTGCCAGCAGCCGGGGTCCGTATTCTGGAAACACCATATATTTT
TRBD1	TRBV6-5	TRBJ1-5	NA	CASSYGQGGNQPQHF	TGTGCCAGCAGTTACGGACAGGGGGGTAATCAGCCCCAGCATTTT
TRBD2	TRBV5-1	TRBJ2-7	NA	CASSAERGGNYEQYF	TGCGCCAGCAGCGCCGAGCGGGGGGGCAACTACGAGCAGTACTTC
NA	TRBV18	TRBJ1-1	NA	CASSPPGVGGDTEAFF	TGTGCCAGCTCACCACCAGGGGTTGGGGGGGACACTGAAGCTTTCTTT
NA	TRBV27	TRBJ2-5	NA	CASSWGAQETQYF	TGTGCCAGCAGTTGGGGGGCACAAGAGACCCAGTACTTC
NA	TRBV6-1	TRBJ2-3	NA	CASSVLGPTDTQYF	TGTGCCAGCAGTGTATTGGGGCCTACAGATACGCAGTATTTT
NA	TRBV4-3	TRBJ1-2	NA	CASSQGAVNYGYTF	TGCGCCAGCAGCCAAGGTGCGGTAAACTATGGCTACACCTTC
NA	TRBV7-2	TRBJ1-2	NA	CASTPRPNNYGYTF	TGTGCCAGCACCCCCCGGCCGAATAACTATGGCTACACCTTC
TRBD2	TRBV11-2	TRBJ2-3	NA	CASSLQRLAGHPDTQYF	TGTGCCAGCAGCTTACAAAGACTAGCGGGTCACCCTGATACGCAGTATTTT
NA	TRBV6-1	TRBJ1-4	NA	CASSEGHKEKLFF	TGTGCCAGCAGTGAGGGACACAAGGAAAAACTGTTTTTT
NA	TRBV29-1	TRBJ2-6	NA	CSVLTGANVLTF	TGCAGCGTTTTAACTGGGGCCAACGTCCTGACTTTC
TRBD2	TRBV6-1	TRBJ2-1	NA	CASSESLAGSNEQFF	TGTGCCAGCAGTGAGTCACTAGCGGGGTCCAATGAGCAGTTCTTC
NA	TRBV4-3	TRBJ1-2	NA	CASSQVAIEISGYTF	TGCGCCAGCAGCCAAGTGGCCATAGAAATAAGTGGCTACACCTTC
NA	TRBV6-6	TRBJ1-5	NA	CASSYSKQPQHF	TGTGCCAGCAGTTACTCGAAACAGCCCCAGCATTTT
NA	TRBV6-5	TRBJ1-4	NA	CASRTETTNEKLFF	TGTGCCAGCAGAACAGAGACAACTAATGAAAAACTGTTTTTT
NA	TRBV7-2	TRBJ1-1	NA	CASSLVPGNTEAFF	TGTGCCAGCAGCTTAGTCCCTGGGAACACTGAAGCTTTCTTT
NA	TRBV30	TRBJ1-1	few	CAWTPFQNTEAFF	TGTGCCTGGACCCCCTTTCAGAACACTGAAGCTTTCTTT
TRBD2	TRBV7-2	TRBJ2-4	NA	CASSTSGLAGQNIQYF	TGTGCCAGCAGCACCTCGGGACTAGCCGGGCAAAACATTCAGTACTTC
NA	TRBV2	TRBJ1-3	NA	CASSGDGIGNTIYF	TGTGCCAGCAGTGGGGATGGGATCGGAAACACCATATATTTT
TRBD1	TRBV9	TRBJ1-2	NA	CASSVQGGNYGYTF	TGTGCCAGCAGCGTACAGGGGGGGAACTATGGCTACACCTTC
NA	TRBV28	TRBJ1-2	NA	CASSLQGNYGYTF	TGTGCCAGCAGTTTACAGGGGAACTATGGCTACACCTTC
NA	TRBV15	TRBJ1-5	NA	CATSSPGAGAQHF	TGTGCCACCAGCTCCCCAGGGGCTGGGGCCCAGCATTTT
NA	TRBV6-5	TRBJ1-5	NA	CATFLSGLHF	TGTGCCACCTTCTTATCGGGACTTCATTTT
NA	TRBV11-2	TRBJ2-7	NA	CASNRRGRITYEQYF	TGTGCCAGCAACCGCAGGGGACGGATAACCTACGAGCAGTACTTC
NA	TRBV9	TRBJ2-3	NA	CASSVTWGETDTQYF	TGTGCCAGCAGCGTGACCTGGGGGGAAACAGATACGCAGTATTTT
NA	TRBV18	TRBJ2-5	NA	CASSPGLAQETQYF	TGTGCCAGCTCACCGGGACTCGCTCAAGAGACCCAGTACTTC
TRBD2	TRBV11-2	TRBJ2-1	NA	CASSESGMAYNEQFF	TGTGCCAGCAGCGAAAGCGGGATGGCCTACAATGAGCAGTTCTTC
TRBD1	TRBV28	TRBJ1-5	NA	CASSLRAGTVAQHF	TGTGCCAGCAGTTTACGTGCTGGGACAGTCGCCCAGCATTTT
NA	TRBV7-8	TRBJ2-6	NA	CASSLDSGANVLTF	TGTGCCAGCAGCCTAGACTCTGGGGCCAACGTCCTGACTTTC
NA	TRBV5-4	TRBJ1-2	NA	CASRGGFNYGYTF	TGTGCCAGCAGAGGGGGGTTTAACTATGGCTACACCTTC
NA	TRBV27	TRBJ2-2	NA	CASSLLLGGVGNTGELFF	TGTGCCAGCAGTTTATTACTAGGCGGTGTGGGGAACACCGGGGAGCTGTTTTTT
TRBD1	TRBV7-2	TRBJ1-2	NA	CASSLGGGGAYGYTF	TGTGCCAGCAGCTTAGGTGGAGGGGGCGCCTATGGCTACACCTTC
NA	TRBV27	TRBJ1-5	few	CASSFLDQPQHF	TGTGCCAGCAGTTTTCTGGATCAGCCCCAGCATTTT
TRBD2	TRBV10-2	TRBJ2-1	NA	CASRTGTSSTEQFF	TGCGCCAGCAGAACCGGGACTAGCAGCACTGAGCAGTTCTTC
TRBD1	TRBV7-9	TRBJ1-1	NA	CASSLGTGRTEAFF	TGTGCCAGCAGCTTAGGGACAGGGCGAACTGAAGCTTTCTTT
NA	TRBV18	TRBJ1-5	NA	CASSPGQQAQHF	TGTGCCAGCTCACCGGGACAACAGGCCCAGCATTTT
NA	TRBV18	TRBJ2-1	NA	CASTSLLFDEQFF	TGTGCCAGCACCTCTTTACTGTTTGATGAGCAGTTCTTC
NA	TRBV6-1	TRBJ1-5	NA	CASRGPSRGQPQHF	TGTGCCAGCAGAGGACCTAGTCGAGGTCAGCCCCAGCATTTT
NA	TRBV9	TRBJ2-5	NA	CASSPRQWETQYF	TGTGCCAGCAGCCCACGTCAATGGGAGACCCAGTACTTC
NA	TRBV5-6	TRBJ2-1	NA	CASSFGPLTYNEQFF	TGTGCCAGCAGCTTTGGGCCTCTGACCTACAATGAGCAGTTCTTC
TRBD1	TRBV30	TRBJ2-3	once	CAWRIGQGASDTQYF	TGTGCCTGGAGGATCGGACAGGGGGCGTCAGATACGCAGTATTTT
NA	TRBV30	TRBJ2-3	NA	CAWSVRDWGTDTQYF	TGTGCCTGGAGTGTAAGGGACTGGGGGACAGATACGCAGTATTTT
NA	TRBV6-6	TRBJ2-1	once	CASSYSKGVYNEQFF	TGTGCCAGCAGTTACTCGAAGGGGGTCTACAATGAGCAGTTCTTC